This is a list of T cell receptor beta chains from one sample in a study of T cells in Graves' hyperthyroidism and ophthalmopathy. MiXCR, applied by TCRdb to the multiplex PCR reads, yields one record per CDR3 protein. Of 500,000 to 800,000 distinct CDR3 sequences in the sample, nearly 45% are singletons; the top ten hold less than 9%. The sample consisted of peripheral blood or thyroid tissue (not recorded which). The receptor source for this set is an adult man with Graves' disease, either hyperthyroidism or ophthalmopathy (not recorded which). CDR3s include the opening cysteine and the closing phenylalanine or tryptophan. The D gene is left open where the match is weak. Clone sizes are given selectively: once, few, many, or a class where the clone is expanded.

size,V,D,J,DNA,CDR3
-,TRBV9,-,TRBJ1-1,TGTGCCAGCAGCGAAGACCAGGGTTTAACTGAAGCTTTCTTT,CASSEDQGLTEAFF
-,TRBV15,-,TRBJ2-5,TGTGCCACCAGCAGAGGGAGGGGGTCAGGGGAGACCCAGTACTTC,CATSRGRGSGETQYF
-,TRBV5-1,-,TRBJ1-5,TGCGCCAGCAGCTCTGGATCCTCGGGTCAGCCCCAGCATTTT,CASSSGSSGQPQHF
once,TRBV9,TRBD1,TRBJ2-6,TGTGCCAGCAGCGGGGGGACAGGGACCAACGTCCTGACTTTC,CASSGGTGTNVLTF
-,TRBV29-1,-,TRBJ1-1,TGCAGCGTTGAAGATGGACAGCCGTACACTGAAGCTTTCTTT,CSVEDGQPYTEAFF
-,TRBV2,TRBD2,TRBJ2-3,TGTGCCATCAGTGAGTCTGCAGCGGGAGGGGTAGATACGCAGTATTTT,CAISESAAGGVDTQYF
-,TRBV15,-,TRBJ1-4,TGTGCCACCAGCAATATTGGGACTAGCCCCAATGAAAAACTGTTTTTT,CATSNIGTSPNEKLFF
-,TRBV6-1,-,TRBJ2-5,TGTGCCAGCCTCCGGGACACCAAAGAGACCCAGTACTTC,CASLRDTKETQYF
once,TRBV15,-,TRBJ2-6,TGTGCCACCAGCAGAGGGGACAACGTCCTGACTTTC,CATSRGDNVLTF
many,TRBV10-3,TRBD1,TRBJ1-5,TGTGCCATCAGGGGGGACAGGGAAAGCAATCAGCCCCAGCATTTT,CAIRGDRESNQPQHF
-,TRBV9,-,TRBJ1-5,TGTGCCAGCAGCGTAGAGGGACGGTCCCTCAATCAGCCCCAGCATTTT,CASSVEGRSLNQPQHF
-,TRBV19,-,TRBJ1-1,TGTGCCCCTCATCAGGCGTGGAGGGAAGCTTTCTTT,CAPHQAWREAFF
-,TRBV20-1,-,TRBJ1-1,TGCAGTGCTAGAGGGGCTAGCGGGAGCGACACTGAAGCTTTCTTT,CSARGASGSDTEAFF
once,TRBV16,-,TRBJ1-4,TGTGCCAGCAGCCAAGAGCCGGGGGGTGAAAAACTGTTTTTT,CASSQEPGGEKLFF
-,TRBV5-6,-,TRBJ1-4,TGTGCCAGCAGCTCGGGGACCGGGACATTTGCAACTAATGAAAAACTGTTTTTT,CASSSGTGTFATNEKLFF
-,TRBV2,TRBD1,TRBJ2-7,TGTGCCAGCAAAAGGACAGGGGATGAGGAGCAGTACTTC,CASKRTGDEEQYF
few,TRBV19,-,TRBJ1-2,TGTGCCAGTAGTATTACCGAAAACTATGGCTACACCTTC,CASSITENYGYTF
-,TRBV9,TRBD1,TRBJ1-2,TGTGCCAGCAGCGCCCTAACGGACAGGAACTATGGCTACACCTTC,CASSALTDRNYGYTF
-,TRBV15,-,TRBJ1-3,TGTGCCACCAGCAGCGGCGTAAACTCTGGAAACACCATATATTTT,CATSSGVNSGNTIYF
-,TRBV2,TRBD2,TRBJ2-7,TGTGCCAGCAGTTACTCAGGCGGACTAGCGGGACCCCACGAGCAGTACTTC,CASSYSGGLAGPHEQYF
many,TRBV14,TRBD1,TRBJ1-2,TGTGCCAGCAGCCAAGTGACAGGGGGTGGCTACACCTTC,CASSQVTGGGYTF
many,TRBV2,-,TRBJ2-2,TGTGCCAGCACCGACGGGACCACCGGGGAGCTGTTTTTT,CASTDGTTGELFF
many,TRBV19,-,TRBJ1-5,TGTGCCAGTAGTATCAAGGGTGATCAGCCCCAGCATTTT,CASSIKGDQPQHF
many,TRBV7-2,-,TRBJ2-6,TGTGCCAGCAGCCCCCCTGGGGGAAGCGGGGCCAACGTCCTGACTTTC,CASSPPGGSGANVLTF
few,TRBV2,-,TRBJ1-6,TGTGCCAGCAGTTGGCAGTCCACGGACACTTCACCCCTCCACTTT,CASSWQSTDTSPLHF
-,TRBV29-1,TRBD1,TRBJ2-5,TGCAGCGTTGAGGGACAGGGGTTTCAAGAGACCCAGTACTTC,CSVEGQGFQETQYF
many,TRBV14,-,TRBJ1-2,TGTGCCAGCAGCCAAGTATCAGGGGTTGGCTACACCTTC,CASSQVSGVGYTF
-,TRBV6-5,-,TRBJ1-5,TGTGCCAGCAGTTACTCTTGGGGGCTGGCTGCCGAAAGTCAGCCCCAGCATTTT,CASSYSWGLAAESQPQHF
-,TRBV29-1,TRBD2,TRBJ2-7,TGCAGCGTTGGGACTAGCGGGAGAGATTCAAGCTACGAGCAGTACTTC,CSVGTSGRDSSYEQYF
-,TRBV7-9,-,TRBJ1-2,TGTGCCAGCAGTCTTAACATCCGCTATGGCTACACCTTC,CASSLNIRYGYTF
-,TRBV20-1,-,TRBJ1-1,TGCAGTTTATCACCGGCCGGGGCTGAAGCTTTCTTT,CSLSPAGAEAFF
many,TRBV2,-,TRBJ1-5,TGTGCCAGCAGTGAAGCGCATGACAGACCATCCTATAGCAATCAGCCCCAGCATTTT,CASSEAHDRPSYSNQPQHF
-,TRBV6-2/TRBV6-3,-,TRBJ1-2,-,CATAGQGLYGCTF
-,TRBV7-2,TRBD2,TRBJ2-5,TGTGCCAGCAGCCAAGATCCGTGGACTAGCCAAGAGACCCAGTACTTC,CASSQDPWTSQETQYF
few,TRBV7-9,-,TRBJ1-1,TGTGCCAGCAGCCGAACCGGGACGCAGAACACTGAAGCTTTCTTT,CASSRTGTQNTEAFF
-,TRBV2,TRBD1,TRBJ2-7,TGTGCCAGCAGTCCCACGGGACAGGGAGGTTTCTACGAGCAGTACTTC,CASSPTGQGGFYEQYF